These 13 T cell receptor beta chains originate from one sample sequenced in a study of blood T cell repertoires in COVID-19 (dated by TCRdb to about 2020). The library was generated by the immunoSEQ multiplex PCR assay. This is the immuneACCESS table as TCRdb keeps it, with only in-frame sequences that have V and J called. A part of the clones is gone; compared with another copy, unresolved V genes explain less than half, and the rest is unexplained. The sample table lists approximately 150,000 clones, 82% of them with a count of one. The ten largest clones take up around a sixth of the sample. The source material was PBMCs or T cells enriched from blood (not recorded which). These receptors all stem from a man aged 60 to 75 who had recovered from COVID-19.

This chain connects TRBV28 to TRBJ2-1; TRBD1 agrees at 10 bases. The germline V gene has CDR1 MDHEN and CDR2 SYDVKM. Trimming cost V 3 bases and J 7 bases; bases outside gene matches: 15. The CDR3 length is 18 residues. The CDR3 nucleotides read TGTGCCAGCAGTTTTAATCCAACGGGACAGGGGCTAGCGAATGAGCAGTTCTTC. Protein product: CASSFNPTGQGLANEQFF. The whole variable domain, remainder taken from reference TRBV28 and TRBJ2-1, is DVKVTQSSRYLVKRTGEKVFLECVQDMDHENMFWYRQDPGLGLRLIYFSYDVKMKEKGDIPEGYSVSREKKERFSLILESASTNQTSMYLCASSFNPTGQGLANEQFFGPGTRLTVL.

The chain couples TRBV29-1 to TRBJ2-7, with 7 bases that match TRBD1. The V segment lost 0 bases and the J segment 2 bases; nucleotides outside the gene matches: 4. The CDR3 is 14 residues long. The germline CDR1 and CDR2 sequences are SQVTM and ANQGSEA. The CDR3 loop reads CSVEEETGAYEQYF. The CDR3 DNA is TGCAGCGTTGAAGAGGAAACAGGGGCCTACGAGCAGTACTTC.

The chain links TRBV3-1 (or the pseudogene TRBV3-2) to TRBJ1-1; D is uncertain. Germline V gene sequence: CDR1 LGHDT, CDR2 YNNKEL (reference sequence). The CDR3 runs to 15 residues. V lost 4 bases and J 3 bases, leaving 15 bases between the germline ends. The CDR3 sequence is CASSLRQGIDTEAFF. Written as DNA, the CDR3 is TGTGCCAGCAGCCTTAGACAAGGCATAGACACTGAAGCTTTCTTT.

The gene calls are TRBV30 and TRBJ2-3, with TRBD1 matching 10 bases. The CDR3 is 15 residues long. J gave up 5 bases and V 3 bases, and 8 bases lay outside the gene matches. The germline CDR1 and CDR2 sequences are GTSNPN and SVGIG (reference sequence). This CDR3 is CAWSGGTGVVDTQYF. In nucleotides, the CDR3 is TGTGCCTGGAGCGGGGGGACAGGGGTAGTAGATACGCAGTATTTT.

The CDR3 spells CASSLVVQGTDTGELFF. The DNA for the CDR3 is TGCGCCAGCAGCTTGGTGGTACAGGGGACGGACACCGGGGAGCTGTTTTTT. The chain has TRBV5-1 and TRBJ2-2; the match to TRBD1 covers 7 bases. J gave up 3 bases and V 0 bases, and 8 bases lay outside the gene matches. Per the germline V gene, CDR1 is SGHRS and CDR2 is YFSETQ. This CDR3 has 17 amino acids.

The rearrangement links TRBV29-1 to TRBJ1-3; D is unclear. The CDR3 covers 14 residues. Germline loops: CDR1 SQVTM, CDR2 ANQGSEA. V was cut by 3 bases and J by 0 bases, with 9 bases left in between. CDR3 protein: CSVDSADSGNTIYF. For the CDR3, the DNA is TGCAGCGTTGATTCGGCGGACTCTGGAAACACCATATATTTT.

This chain connects TRBV28 to TRBJ2-5; tentatively, D is TRBD1 (8 bases). V was trimmed by 6 bases and J by 13 bases, leaving 30 bases between them. The germline CDR1 and CDR2 sequences are MDHEN and SYDVKM. CDR3 length: 16 residues. CDR3 nucleotide sequence: TGTGCCAGCAGCCCCTATACAGCGGGACAGGCCCGGGGGCGGTACTTC. Its translation is CASSPYTAGQARGRYF.

The chain carries TRBV11-2 and TRBJ2-1, with a possible D match to TRBD2 (6 bases). CDR1 and CDR2 from the germline V gene are SGHAT and FQNNGV. V was pared by 4 bases and J by 7 bases, with 11 bases between. The CDR3 contains 13 residues. The CDR3 here is CASSWGRGNEQFF. The CDR3 bases are TGTGCCAGCAGCTGGGGCCGGGGGAATGAGCAGTTCTTC.

V and J are TRBV7-7 and TRBJ2-2; maybe TRBD1 (5 bases). V gave up 3 bases and J gave up 0 bases, with 8 bases separating them. This CDR3 is built from 15 residues. CDR1 and CDR2 (germline): SSHAT, FNYEAQ (reference sequence). The CDR3 sequence is CASSLGPANTGELFF. The DNA for the CDR3 is TGTGCCAGCAGCTTGGGGCCGGCGAACACCGGGGAGCTGTTTTTT.

The chain recombines TRBV3-1 (or the pseudogene TRBV3-2) with TRBJ2-1; a weak D match, TRBD1 (5 bases). The CDR3 has 15 residues. V was trimmed by 4 bases and J by 0 bases, leaving 10 bases between them. From germline, CDR1 is LGHDT and CDR2 YNNKEL (reference sequence). In DNA form, the CDR3 reads TGTGCCAGCAGCCCTGACAGAACCTCCTACAATGAGCAGTTCTTC. Amino acid sequence: CASSPDRTSYNEQFF.

J is TRBJ1-2 and V is TRBV5-4; perhaps TRBD1 as D (5 bases). V lost 0 bases, J lost 6 bases, and 15 bases lay in between. Germline CDR1 and CDR2: SGHNT and YYREEE (reference sequence). The CDR3 contains 15 residues. The CDR3 spells CASSLGQTGGDGYTF. CDR3 nucleotide sequence: TGTGCCAGCAGCTTGGGCCAAACAGGAGGGGATGGCTACACCTTC.

In its sample, this clone was seen once. An end of the junction does not agree with germline; a read error may underlie this. This chain links TRBV5-4 with TRBJ2-2, with 9 bases aligning to TRBD1. The CDR3 is made up of 15 amino acids. Germline-derived CDR1 and CDR2 are SGHNT and YYREEE (reference sequence). CDR3 DNA sequence: TGTGCCAGCAGCTCACAGGGGGCGAATACCGGGGAGCTGTTTTTT. Translated: CASSSQGANTGELFF.

This chain links TRBV9 with TRBJ2-6; a possible D gene is TRBD1 (5 bases). Germline CDR1 reads SGDLS; CDR2 reads YYNGEE. The CDR3 extends over 15 amino acids. Between the trimmed V and J ends, which lost 4 bases and 1 base, there was a span of 9 bases. The CDR3 DNA reads as TGTGCCAGCAGCTTTCGACAGTCTGGGGCCAACGTCCTGACTTTC. This gives the protein CASSFRQSGANVLTF.